These T cell receptor beta chains were read from a single sample in a study of cytomegalovirus exposure and HLA in healthy donors. Profiled with immunoSEQ multiplex PCR; TCRdb holds only in-frame clones, not every one. Of about 150,000 clones in the sample, 84% were seen once. Sequenced input: PBMCs. All receptors come from a boy aged 2 to 10 in good health and CMV-seronegative. Each CDR3 is given with its conserved first and last residue. D genes are given only for firm matches. Rows give clone size only sometimes, using once, few, many, or a class for an expanded clone.

V gene	J gene	D gene	clone size	CDR3 protein	CDR3 DNA
TRBV5-4	TRBJ2-7	.	.	CASSLAGFFKHTEEQYF	TGTGCCAGCAGCTTGGCCGGTTTTTTCAAGCATACCGAAGAGCAGTACTTC
TRBV5-4	TRBJ1-6	TRBD1	.	CASSPGTGDSPLHF	TGTGCCAGCAGCCCCGGGACAGGGGATTCACCCCTCCACTTT
TRBV15	TRBJ2-7	.	.	CATSRDNAGLKEQYF	TGTGCCACCAGCAGAGATAATGCAGGGTTGAAAGAGCAGTACTTC
TRBV9	TRBJ2-3	.	few	CASSVGVSTDTQYF	TGTGCCAGCAGCGTTGGAGTTAGCACAGATACGCAGTATTTT
TRBV2	TRBJ2-1	TRBD2	.	CASRGASGSSYNEQFF	TGTGCCAGCAGGGGGGCTAGCGGGAGCTCCTACAATGAGCAGTTCTTC
TRBV6-5	TRBJ1-5	.	.	CASTEGPNQPQHF	TGTGCCAGCACGGAGGGCCCCAATCAGCCCCAGCATTTT
TRBV11-1	TRBJ2-3	.	.	CASSLYPDRTRRSTDTQYF	TGTGCCAGCAGCTTATACCCGGACAGAACCCGTCGGAGCACAGATACGCAGTATTTT
TRBV6-5	TRBJ2-2	TRBD1	.	CASSRQGNTGELFF	TGTGCCAGCAGTAGACAGGGGAACACCGGGGAGCTGTTTTTT
TRBV9	TRBJ1-2	.	.	CASTRSGGGYTF	TGTGCCAGCACCCGCTCGGGGGGGGGCTACACCTTC
TRBV7-8	TRBJ2-3	.	.	CASSPRESNTDTQYF	TGTGCCAGCAGCCCGCGGGAAAGTAACACAGATACGCAGTATTTT
TRBV6-5	TRBJ2-3	TRBD1	.	CASSRQGSTQYF	TGTGCCAGCAGTCGACAGGGGAGTACGCAGTATTTT
TRBV27	TRBJ1-2	TRBD1	.	CASSSTGAIDYGYTF	TGTGCCAGCAGTTCAACAGGGGCCATTGACTATGGCTACACCTTC
TRBV12-5	TRBJ2-7	TRBD1	once	CASGPGQGVSYEQYF	TGTGCTAGTGGACCCGGACAGGGAGTCTCCTACGAGCAGTACTTC
TRBV5-6	TRBJ2-7	.	.	CASSGGSGSYYEQYF	TGTGCCAGCAGCGGGGGTAGCGGATCTTACTACGAGCAGTACTTC
TRBV7-2	TRBJ1-2	TRBD1	.	CASSPRTGNYGYTF	TGTGCCAGCAGCCCCCGGACAGGAAACTATGGCTACACCTTC
TRBV7-2	TRBJ1-1	.	.	CASSLGQVGTEAFF	TGTGCCAGCAGCTTAGGACAGGTGGGCACTGAAGCTTTCTTT
TRBV5-4	TRBJ2-5	.	.	CASSYRGAEYQETQYF	TGTGCCAGCAGCTACCGTGGGGCAGAGTACCAAGAGACCCAGTACTTC
TRBV6-6	TRBJ2-7	TRBD1	once	CASSYGQGVSSYEQYF	TGTGCCAGCAGTTACGGCCAGGGGGTGAGCTCCTACGAGCAGTACTTC
TRBV29-1	TRBJ2-7	.	.	CSVGKGRNTYEQYF	TGCAGCGTTGGGAAGGGGAGGAACACCTACGAGCAGTACTTC
TRBV4-2	TRBJ2-5	TRBD2	.	CASSQEETAGEWETQYF	TGTGCCAGCAGCCAAGAAGAAACCGCGGGGGAATGGGAGACCCAGTACTTC
TRBV9	TRBJ2-7	TRBD2	.	CASSVGLAGDYEQYF	TGTGCCAGCAGCGTAGGGCTAGCGGGAGACTACGAGCAGTACTTC
TRBV18	TRBJ1-1	.	.	CASSPGAGGTEAFF	TGTGCCAGCTCACCGGGAGCCGGAGGCACTGAAGCTTTCTTT
TRBV30	TRBJ2-7	.	once	CAWKPHPASPSYEQYF	TGTGCCTGGAAGCCCCACCCAGCGAGCCCTTCCTACGAGCAGTACTTC
TRBV7-8	TRBJ2-1	TRBD2	.	CASSYLAGTYNEQFF	TGTGCCAGCAGCTACCTAGCGGGAACCTACAATGAGCAGTTCTTC
TRBV9	TRBJ1-4	.	.	CASNMQGWGEKLFF	TGTGCCAGCAACATGCAGGGCTGGGGTGAAAAACTGTTTTTT
TRBV5-1	TRBJ2-1	.	.	CASNAKAGSASEQFF	TGCGCCAGCAACGCTAAAGCGGGCTCGGCTAGTGAGCAGTTCTTC
TRBV19	TRBJ1-2	TRBD1	.	CASSIKDRGGYTF	TGTGCCAGTAGTATCAAGGACAGGGGAGGCTACACCTTC
TRBV5-6	TRBJ2-7	TRBD1	.	CASSPGTGTLYEQYF	TGTGCCAGCAGCCCCGGGACAGGTACACTCTACGAGCAGTACTTC
TRBV7-9	TRBJ2-2	.	once	CASSFRGAKAGELFF	TGTGCCAGCAGCTTCAGGGGTGCTAAGGCCGGGGAGCTGTTTTTT
TRBV7-2	TRBJ2-3	TRBD1	.	CASSADRWTDTQYF	TGTGCCAGCAGCGCGGACAGGTGGACAGATACGCAGTATTTT
TRBV15	TRBJ1-1	TRBD1	.	CATGRDRGLGNTEAFF	TGTGCCACCGGCCGGGACAGGGGGCTCGGGAACACTGAAGCTTTCTTT
TRBV11-3	TRBJ1-3	.	.	CASSFQAPGNTIYF	TGTGCCAGCAGCTTTCAGGCTCCAGGAAACACCATATATTTT
TRBV5-4	TRBJ2-1	TRBD2	.	CASSLVLAGVYNEQFF	TGTGCCAGCAGCTTGGTGCTAGCGGGGGTCTACAATGAGCAGTTCTTC
TRBV9	TRBJ1-1	.	.	CASSVVGRPTDMNTEAFF	TGTGCCAGCAGCGTAGTCGGCAGGCCTACCGACATGAACACTGAAGCTTTCTTT
TRBV7-9	TRBJ2-7	TRBD2	.	CASSTWTSGREYEQYF	TGTGCCAGCAGCACCTGGACTAGCGGGAGGGAGTACGAGCAGTACTTC
TRBV5-4	TRBJ1-1	.	few	CASSLASGEAFF	TGTGCCAGCAGCTTGGCGTCGGGAGAAGCTTTCTTT
TRBV15	TRBJ1-2	.	.	CATSSPPGRGVYGYTF	TGTGCCACCAGCAGCCCTCCGGGACGGGGGGTCTATGGCTACACCTTC